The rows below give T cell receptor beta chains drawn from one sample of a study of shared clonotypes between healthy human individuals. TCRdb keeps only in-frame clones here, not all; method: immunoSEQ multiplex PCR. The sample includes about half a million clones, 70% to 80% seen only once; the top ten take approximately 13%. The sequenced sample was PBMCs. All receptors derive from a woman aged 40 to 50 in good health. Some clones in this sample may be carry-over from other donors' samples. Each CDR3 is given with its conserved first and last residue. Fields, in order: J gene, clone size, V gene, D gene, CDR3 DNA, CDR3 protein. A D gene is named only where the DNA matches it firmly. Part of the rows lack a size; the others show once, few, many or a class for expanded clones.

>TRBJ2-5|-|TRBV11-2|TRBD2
TGTGCCAGCAGCTTGGGACTAGGGGTAGAGACCCAGTACTTC
CASSLGLGVETQYF
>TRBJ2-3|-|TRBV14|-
TGTGCCAGCAGCCAAGATCGGAGGGGGTGGATCCTCGATACGCAGTATTTT
CASSQDRRGWILDTQYF
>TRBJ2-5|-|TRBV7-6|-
TGTGCCAGCAGCTTGGGGGGAGTACAAGAGACCCAGTACTTC
CASSLGGVQETQYF
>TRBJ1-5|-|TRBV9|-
TGTGCCAGCAGCGTAGATCCAGGGTCACCTCAGCCCCAGCATTTT
CASSVDPGSPQPQHF
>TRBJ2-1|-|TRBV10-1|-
TGCGCCAGCAGTGCGGGAGAGGAGTACAATGAGCAGTTCTTC
CASSAGEEYNEQFF
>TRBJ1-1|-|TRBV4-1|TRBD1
TGCGCCAGCAGCGCCAGACAGGGGACGAACACTGAAGCTTTCTTT
CASSARQGTNTEAFF
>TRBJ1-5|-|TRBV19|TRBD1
TGTGCCAGTAGCAGGAGGGGGGACAGGGCGGATCAGCCCCAGCATTTT
CASSRRGDRADQPQHF
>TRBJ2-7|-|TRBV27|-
TGTGCCAGCAGTTCAGTAGGGGATGCTAGGTACTACGAGCAGTACTTC
CASSSVGDARYYEQYF
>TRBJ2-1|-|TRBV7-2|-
TGTGCCAGCAGCTTTATCCGACAGGTTTACAATGAGCAGTTCTTC
CASSFIRQVYNEQFF
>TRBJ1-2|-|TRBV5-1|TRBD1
TGCGCCAGCAGTCTAACAGGGGAAATTGGCTACACCTTC
CASSLTGEIGYTF
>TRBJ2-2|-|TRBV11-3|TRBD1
TGTGCCAGCAGCTTCAGGACAGGGGGCACCGGGGAGCTGTTTTTT
CASSFRTGGTGELFF
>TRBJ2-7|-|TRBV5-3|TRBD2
TGTGCCAGAAGCCCTACTAGCGCCAAAACCTACGAGCAGTACTTC
CARSPTSAKTYEQYF
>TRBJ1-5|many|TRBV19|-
TGTGCCAGTAGTATTCCCGCCAGAGGCCAGCCCCAGCATTTT
CASSIPARGQPQHF
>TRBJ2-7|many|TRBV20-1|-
TGCAGTGCGGAGGGATCCTACGAGCAGTACTTC
CSAEGSYEQYF
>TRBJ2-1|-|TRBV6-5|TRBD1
TGTGCCAGCAGGCCCGGGACAGGGTACAATGAGCAGTTCTTC
CASRPGTGYNEQFF
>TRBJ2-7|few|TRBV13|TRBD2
TGTGCCAGCAGCTCCCGACTAGCGGGGGGCGGGTACGAGCAGTACTTC
CASSSRLAGGGYEQYF
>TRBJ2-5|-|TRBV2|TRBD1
TGTGCCAGCAGTCCCGGGACAGGGTCCCAAGAGACCCAGTACTTC
CASSPGTGSQETQYF
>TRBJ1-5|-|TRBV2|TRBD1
TGTGCCAGCGGGGGACAGGTTGGTCAGCCCCAGCATTTT
CASGGQVGQPQHF
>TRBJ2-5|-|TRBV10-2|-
TGCGCCAGCAGTGTCGGGGGGCCGGAGACCCAGTACTTC
CASSVGGPETQYF
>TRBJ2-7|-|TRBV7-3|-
TGTGCCAGCAGCTTAAGGGCGGGCTTAGAGCAGTACTTC
CASSLRAGLEQYF
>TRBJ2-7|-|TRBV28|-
TGTGCCAGCAGCCACACAGCTACCGAGCAGTACTTC
CASSHTATEQYF
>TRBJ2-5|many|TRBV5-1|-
TGCGTATTCTGGGGCGGGGAGACCCAGTACTTC
CVFWGGETQYF
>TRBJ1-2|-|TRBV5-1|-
TGCGCCAGCAGCTTGAATCTGGGGGCGAGCTATGGCTACACCTTC
CASSLNLGASYGYTF
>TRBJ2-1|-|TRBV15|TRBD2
TGTGCCACCAGCAGAGAGACTAGCGGGAGTTTCAATGAGCAGTTCTTC
CATSRETSGSFNEQFF
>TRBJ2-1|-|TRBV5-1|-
TGCGCCAGCAGCTGGGTTCTCGACTCCTACAATGAGCAGTTCTTC
CASSWVLDSYNEQFF
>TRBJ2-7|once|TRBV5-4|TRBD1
TGTGCCAGCAGCTCTCGGGACAGCCCAGCCTACGAGCAGTACTTC
CASSSRDSPAYEQYF
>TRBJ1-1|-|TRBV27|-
TGTGCCAGCAGACGGGAGCCAGCGGGTGAAGCTTTCTTT
CASRREPAGEAFF
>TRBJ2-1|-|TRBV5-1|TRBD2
TGCGCCAGCGGGAGGACAAGCGGGAGTTCCTACAATGAGCAGTTCTTC
CASGRTSGSSYNEQFF
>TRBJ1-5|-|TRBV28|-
TGTGCCAGCAGTTGGGGGGGGGCTACCCCAAATCAGCCCCAGCATTTT
CASSWGGATPNQPQHF
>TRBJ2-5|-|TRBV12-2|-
TGTGCAAGTCGCTTAGGGGGACAGGGGGAAGAGACCCAGTACTTC
CASRLGGQGEETQYF
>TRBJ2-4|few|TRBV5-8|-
TGTGCCAGCAGCTTGGACAGGGAACCGGAGCCGGTCAAAAACATTCAGTACTTC
CASSLDREPEPVKNIQYF
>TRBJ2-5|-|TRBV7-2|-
TGTGCCAGCAGCTTAATTCCGGGTGGCCAAGAGACCCAGTACTTC
CASSLIPGGQETQYF
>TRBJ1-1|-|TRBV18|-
TGTGCCAGCTCACAATTACCGGGGGGCACTGAAGCTTTCTTT
CASSQLPGGTEAFF
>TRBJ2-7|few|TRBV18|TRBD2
TGTGCCAGCTCACCCGGGACTAGCGGGGACGAGCAGTACTTC
CASSPGTSGDEQYF
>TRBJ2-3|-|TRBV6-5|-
TGTGCCAGCAGTGGGGCTAGCGAGCCAGATACGCAGTATTTT
CASSGASEPDTQYF
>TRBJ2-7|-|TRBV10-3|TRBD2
TGTGCCATCAGTGCTACGGATCCGGGAGGATACGAGCAGTACTTC
CAISATDPGGYEQYF
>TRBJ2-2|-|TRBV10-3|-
TGTGCCATCAGTGAGTCAAGTGTGGCCGGGGAGCTGTTTTTT
CAISESSVAGELFF
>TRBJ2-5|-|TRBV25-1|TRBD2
TGTGCCAGCAGTGAATTCGGGGGGATCGATCAAGAGACCCAGTACTTC
CASSEFGGIDQETQYF
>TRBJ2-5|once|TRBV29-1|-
TGCAGCTTCAGGACTGCTTCGGAGACCCAGTACTTC
CSFRTASETQYF
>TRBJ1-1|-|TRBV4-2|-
TGTGCCAGCAGCCAAGCAAGGGGAAACACTGAAGCTTTCTTT
CASSQARGNTEAFF
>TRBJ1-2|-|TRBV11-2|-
TGTGCCAGCAGCTTAAGCAGGGCCTATGGCTACACCTTC
CASSLSRAYGYTF
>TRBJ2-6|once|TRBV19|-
TGTGCCAGTAAAACAGGGCCTGGGGCCAACGTCCTGACTTTC
CASKTGPGANVLTF
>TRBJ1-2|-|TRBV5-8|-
TGTGCCACCCCAGGACTGGGGAACTATGGCTACACCTTC
CATPGLGNYGYTF
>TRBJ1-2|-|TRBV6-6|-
TGTGCCAGCAGTTACCCTGGGTCCGACTATGGCTACACCTTC
CASSYPGSDYGYTF
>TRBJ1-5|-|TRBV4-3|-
TGCGCCAGCAGCCAAGAGTTCGGGGGGCGACAGCCCCAGCATTTT
CASSQEFGGRQPQHF